This TCR beta chain was observed in a study of neurological immune-mediated disorders. Study conclusions and caveats: The most TCR clonal expansion was seen in HTLV-1-associated myelopathy, and the least was seen in multiple sclerosis, which fell below healthy controls. No sharing of CDR3 amino acid sequences was observed among expanded clones across subjects, suggesting private repertoires in all groups.

This clonotype was counted at least ten times. Its antigen is not known. The CDR3 length is 18 residues. V lost 6 bases to trimming and J lost 0 bases, with 22 bases between them. cDNA synthesis was performed by 5'RACE with 10-nucleotide random UMIs. MiXCR, applied by TCRdb to the 5' RACE reads, yields one record per CDR3 protein. Among roughly 19,000 distinct CDR3 sequences, 6.5% to 9% were seen once, and the ten largest hold around 16%. The sequence came from a woman aged 25 to 39 with HTLV-1-associated myelopathy (HAM/TSP). Sequencing input: CD8+ T cells from blood. The chain is built from TRBV12-3 or TRBV12-4 and TRBJ2-3; TRBD2 is a possible D gene (5 bases). CDR3 amino acids: CASRLGPRGLLSTDTQYF. The CDR3, as DNA: TGTGCCAGCAGGTTGGGTCCCCGAGGGCTTCTGAGCACAGATACGCAGTATTTT.